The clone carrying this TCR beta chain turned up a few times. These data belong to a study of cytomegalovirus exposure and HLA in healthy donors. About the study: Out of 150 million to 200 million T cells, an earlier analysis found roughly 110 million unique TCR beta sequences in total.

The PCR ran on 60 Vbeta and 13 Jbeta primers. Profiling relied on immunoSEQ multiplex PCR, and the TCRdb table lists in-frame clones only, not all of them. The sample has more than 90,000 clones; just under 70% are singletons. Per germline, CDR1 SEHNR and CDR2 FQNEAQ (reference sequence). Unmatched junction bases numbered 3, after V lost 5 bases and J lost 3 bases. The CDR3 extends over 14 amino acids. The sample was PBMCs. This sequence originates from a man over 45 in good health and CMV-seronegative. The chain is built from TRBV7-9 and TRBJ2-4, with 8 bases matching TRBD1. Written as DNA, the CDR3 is TGTGCCAGCAGCCCAGGGGGCGACAAAAACATTCAGTACTTC. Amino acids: CASSPGGDKNIQYF.